The rows below give T cell receptor beta chains drawn from one sample of a study of identical twins. TCRdb itself ran the 5' RACE reads through MiXCR, one entry per CDR3 protein. The sample holds 500,000 or so distinct CDR3 sequences; 22% are singletons and the top ten take roughly 0.91%. This sample also belongs to another study, concerning T cells expressing NK-cell markers.

Material for sequencing was CD4+ T cells sorted from blood. The source of these receptors is a woman between 18 and 29 years old in good health. Both conserved end residues are part of each CDR3. Fields, in order: D gene, clone size, V gene, J gene, CDR3 DNA, CDR3 protein. D genes are given only for firm matches. Size tells how often a clone was seen (once, few, many) or the class of an expanded clone, and some rows leave it out.

>TRBD1|few|TRBV5-1|TRBJ1-1
TGCGCCAGCAGCTTGGGGGACAGATCTATGAACACTGAAGCTTTCTTT
CASSLGDRSMNTEAFF
>NA|few|TRBV20-1|TRBJ1-2
TGCAGTGCAACCGGGACGGGTGGCTACACCTTC
CSATGTGGYTF
>NA|few|TRBV5-1|TRBJ2-5
TGCGCCAGCAGCTTACCGACTTCCCAAGAGACCCAGTACTTC
CASSLPTSQETQYF
>NA|NA|TRBV4-2|TRBJ2-1
TGTGCCAGCAGCCCGGCTGGGGAATACAATGAGCAGTTCTTC
CASSPAGEYNEQFF
>TRBD1|NA|TRBV7-8|TRBJ2-1
TGTGCCAGCAGCCCCGGACAGGGTAGTTATTTCTTC
CASSPGQGSYFF
>NA|few|TRBV4-1|TRBJ1-2
TGCGCCAGCAGCCAAGATGTGGGGCTGGGCTACACCTTC
CASSQDVGLGYTF
>TRBD2|many|TRBV5-1|TRBJ2-1
TGCGCCAGCAGCCCTCGGGGAGGGGTAGGGAAAAACTACAATGAGCAGTTCTTC
CASSPRGGVGKNYNEQFF
>NA|few|TRBV10-1|TRBJ2-7
TGCGCCAGGCACCGGGACACTTCCTACGAGCAGTACTTC
CARHRDTSYEQYF
>NA|few|TRBV2|TRBJ2-3
TGTGCCAGCAAAGAGGAAGGAGATACGCAGTATTTT
CASKEEGDTQYF
>NA|few|TRBV5-1|TRBJ2-3
TGCGCCAGCAGCGGGGAGGTTGGAGATACGCAGTATTTT
CASSGEVGDTQYF
>NA|many|TRBV11-2|TRBJ2-1
TGTGCCAGCAGCTTAGGCCCGGGTAGCTCCTACAATGAGCAGTTCTTC
CASSLGPGSSYNEQFF
>NA|few|TRBV4-3|TRBJ2-7
TGCGCCAGCAGCCAAGGTTCATTGAGGGAGCAGTACTTC
CASSQGSLREQYF
>TRBD2|few|TRBV20-1|TRBJ2-1
TGCAGTGCTAGAGATCCTAGCGGGAGCCTCAATGAGCAGTTCTTC
CSARDPSGSLNEQFF
>TRBD2|NA|TRBV30|TRBJ2-4
TGTGCCTGGGGCGGTGGGGGGGACATTCAGTACTTC
CAWGGGGDIQYF
>TRBD2|many|TRBV18|TRBJ2-1
TGTGCCAGCTCACTCACTAGCGGGAGTGGGTACAATGAGCAGTTCTTC
CASSLTSGSGYNEQFF
>NA|NA|TRBV12-3/TRBV12-4|TRBJ2-3
TGTGCCAGCAGTGTAGAGAATACGCAGTATTTT
CASSVENTQYF
>NA|few|TRBV7-2|TRBJ2-1
TGTGCCAGCAGCTTAGTGGCGGCTGAGCAGTTCTTC
CASSLVAAEQFF
>NA|NA|TRBV4-3|TRBJ1-4
TGCGCCAGCAGCCCCCACCCGGACCCAGCAACTAATGAAAAACTGTTTTTT
CASSPHPDPATNEKLFF
>TRBD1|NA|TRBV20-1|TRBJ2-1
TGCAGTGCTAGTTTCCCCGGGACAGGGAGAAATGAGCAGTTCTTC
CSASFPGTGRNEQFF
>TRBD1|few|TRBV6-5|TRBJ1-1
TGTGCCAGCAGTTTCACGACAGGGGGTGAGGCTTTCTTT
CASSFTTGGEAFF
>TRBD1|few|TRBV5-1|TRBJ1-4
TGCGCCAGCAGCATCCGACAGGGCGAAACTCCTGTTTTT
CASSIRQGETPVF
>NA|few|TRBV20-1|TRBJ2-3
TGCAGTGCTCGCACGACTGGCACAGATACGCAGTATTTT
CSARTTGTDTQYF
>NA|few|TRBV20-1|TRBJ1-1
TGCAGTGCTAGAGACGGGCCAGACGGCGCTGAAGCTTTCTTT
CSARDGPDGAEAFF
>NA|few|TRBV29-1|TRBJ1-1
TGCAGCGCCATCAGGGGTATCGCTGAAGCTTTCTTT
CSAIRGIAEAFF
>NA|few|TRBV5-1|TRBJ2-6
TGCGCCAGCAGCTTCGGTGGGGCCAACGTCCTGACTTTC
CASSFGGANVLTF
>TRBD1|few|TRBV6-1|TRBJ2-7
TGTGCCGGAAATAGGGACAGGGGGCTCGAGCAGTACTTC
CAGNRDRGLEQYF
>NA|NA|TRBV6-2/TRBV6-3|TRBJ2-3
TGTGCCAGCAGTCCTCCGAGGGCAGGGAGGATAGATACGCAGTATTTT
CASSPPRAGRIDTQYF
>NA|NA|TRBV20-1|TRBJ1-1
TGCAGTGCTAGGCCGGCCACTGGAGAAGCTTTCTTT
CSARPATGEAFF
>TRBD2|few|TRBV20-1|TRBJ2-5
TGCAGTGCTAAGCGGGGCGGGGAGACCCAGTACTTC
CSAKRGGETQYF
>NA|NA|TRBV6-2/TRBV6-3|TRBJ2-1
TGTGCCAGCAGTTACACGGGGCTGGTAGGTGCGGGCTTAAGCGGGTACAATGAGCAGTTCTTC
CASSYTGLVGAGLSGYNEQFF
>NA|NA|TRBV12-3/TRBV12-4|TRBJ2-1
TGTGCCAGCAGTTGGTTCGGGGAATGGTCCAATGAGCAGTTCTTC
CASSWFGEWSNEQFF
>NA|NA|TRBV3-1|TRBJ2-1
TGTGCCAGCAGCCACCCGACTGTCGGTGAGCAGTTCTTC
CASSHPTVGEQFF
>TRBD1|many|TRBV20-1|TRBJ2-3
TGCAGTGCTAACACGCATTCACAGGGGATGAGAGATACGCAGTATTTT
CSANTHSQGMRDTQYF
>TRBD1|few|TRBV27|TRBJ2-2
TGTGCCAGCAGTCGCGGGACAGGAGCGAACACCGGGGAGCTGTTTTTT
CASSRGTGANTGELFF
>TRBD2|NA|TRBV12-5|TRBJ2-3
TGTGCTAGTGGTTTGTTCTCCGGGACTAGAGCCACAGATACGCAGTATTTT
CASGLFSGTRATDTQYF
>NA|NA|TRBV20-1|TRBJ1-1
TGCAGTGCTCTACAGGCTTTAGGGATGAACACTGAAGCTTTCTTT
CSALQALGMNTEAFF
>NA|many|TRBV12-3/TRBV12-4|TRBJ2-2
TGTGCCAGCAGTGGCGGGACGGTGAACACCGGGGAGCTGTTTTTT
CASSGGTVNTGELFF
>NA|NA|TRBV9|TRBJ2-3
TGTGCCAGCAGCGTAGAGCCTAGTAGCACAGATACGCAGTATTTT
CASSVEPSSTDTQYF
>NA|NA|TRBV9|TRBJ2-2
TGTGCCAGCAGCGCCAGGTCGTTCGCGAACACCGGGGAGCTGTTTTTT
CASSARSFANTGELFF
>NA|few|TRBV30|TRBJ1-2
TGTGCCTGGACCTCGACAGCCAATGGCTACACCTTC
CAWTSTANGYTF
>NA|many|TRBV5-1|TRBJ2-1
TGCGCCAGCAGCTCCGGACAAAGCTCCTACAATGAGCAGTTCTTC
CASSSGQSSYNEQFF
>TRBD2|NA|TRBV7-2|TRBJ2-3
TGTGCCAGCAGCTCCCAGCGGGGAGGGGATACGCAGTATTTT
CASSSQRGGDTQYF
>NA|NA|TRBV6-5|TRBJ2-7
TGTGCCAGCAGTTACTCGCTAGCCCAAACGGGCGAGCAGTACTTC
CASSYSLAQTGEQYF
>NA|many|TRBV11-3|TRBJ2-3
TGTGCCAGCGCCATCGGGACGGGGGGCCCCACAGATACGCAGTATTTT
CASAIGTGGPTDTQYF
>NA|few|TRBV20-1|TRBJ2-3
TGCAGTGCTTTTGGGGAGACAGATACGCAGTATTTT
CSAFGETDTQYF
>TRBD1|NA|TRBV2|TRBJ1-2
TGTGCCAGCACCGCGATACGACAGGGATCGTTTTATGGCTACACCTTC
CASTAIRQGSFYGYTF
>NA|NA|TRBV10-3|TRBJ1-2
TGTGCCATCAGTGACGCGGTTAGTTCGGAGGGCTATGGCTACACCTTC
CAISDAVSSEGYGYTF
>TRBD2|NA|TRBV19|TRBJ2-1
TGTGCCAGTAGTATTATGGCGGGAGGATACAATGAGCAGTTCTTC
CASSIMAGGYNEQFF
>TRBD2|NA|TRBV20-1|TRBJ2-1
TGCAGTGCCATCTCGTCGCTAGCGGGAGGGCGGGAGCAGTTCTTC
CSAISSLAGGREQFF